A single sample gave rise to the 14 T cell receptor beta chains below, sequenced in a study of untreated major depressive disorder (dated 2018 in TCRdb). The receptor library was made with the immunoSEQ multiplex PCR assay. TCRdb carries this immuneACCESS record with in-frame sequences only. Its versions omit some clonotypes, under half of them owing to an unresolved V gene in the studies checked, with the rest unexplained. The sample yields 20,000 to 25,000 clones; about 90% were counted once. Together, the top ten hold just over 5% of the sample. What was sequenced was CD4+ T cells from PBMCs. The receptors were sampled from a woman in her 30s in good health.

This chain's CDR3 is CASSPPGQGKRAGNTIYF. The CDR3 DNA reads as TGTGCCAGCAGTCCCCCGGGACAGGGGAAACGAGCTGGAAACACCATATATTTT. The V and J genes are TRBV28 and TRBJ1-3, with 10 bases lining up with TRBD1. The CDR3 contains 18 residues. CDR1 is MDHEN, CDR2 SYDVKM, per germline. With V trimmed by 5 bases and J by 2 bases, 12 bases remained unmatched.

The chain has TRBV10-2 and TRBJ2-2; a possible D gene is TRBD2 (6 bases). Trimming removed 2 bases at V and 3 bases at J, with 16 bases between. The germline gives CDR1 WSHSY, CDR2 SAAADI. This CDR3 region has 17 residues. For the CDR3, the DNA is TGCGCCAGCAGTGAGCCCGGGTCCAGCGGGTACACCGGGGAGCTGTTTTTT. The encoded protein is CASSEPGSSGYTGELFF.

This sequence joins TRBV7-9 and TRBJ2-5; D gene ambiguous. Germline values: CDR1 SEHNR, CDR2 FQNEAQ (reference sequence). The CDR3 consists of 13 residues. V lost 1 base to trimming and J lost 1 base, with 4 bases between them. The CDR3 nucleotides read TGTGCCAGCAGCTTAGACGTCCAAGAGACCCAGTACTTC. This encodes CASSLDVQETQYF.

This chain joins TRBV5-6 and TRBJ2-5; no definite D call. Germline CDR1 SGHDT, CDR2 YYEEEE. The CDR3 has 14 residues. The V end was cut by 5 bases, the J end by 2 bases, with 13 bases between. CDR3 in DNA: TGTGCCAGCAGACAGACAAGGCTTCAAGAGACCCAGTACTTC. Translated: CASRQTRLQETQYF.

The J gene is TRBJ1-2, the V gene TRBV4-3; no clear D gene. The germline gives CDR1 LGHNA, CDR2 YSLEER. The CDR3 is made up of 14 amino acids. The ends were cut back, 0 bases at V and 8 bases at J, with 13 bases in the middle. The CDR3, as DNA: TGCGCCAGCAGCCAAGATGAGGGAATAGGCGGCTACACCTTC. As protein: CASSQDEGIGGYTF.

The chain employs TRBV6-5 and TRBJ2-5, with a possible D match to TRBD2 (5 bases). The CDR3 contains 16 residues. Germline CDR1 reads MNHEY; CDR2 reads SVGAGI. Trimming took off 0 bases at V and 1 base at J, with 12 bases between the two ends. This CDR3 reads CASSYSSEGTQETQYF. The CDR3 bases are TGTGCCAGCAGTTACTCGTCCGAGGGCACCCAAGAGACCCAGTACTTC.

The chain employs TRBV10-2 and TRBJ1-6, with unresolved D. V was trimmed by 7 bases and J by 9 bases, leaving 13 bases between them. Germline-derived CDR1 and CDR2 are WSHSY and SAAADI. CDR3 length equals 13 residues. DNA for the CDR3: TGCGCCAGCACGCGAGACGGGGTTTCACCCCTCCACTTT. Its protein product is CASTRDGVSPLHF.

The chain carries TRBV7-8 and TRBJ2-3; 7 bases agree with TRBD2. This CDR3 region has 15 residues. Germline assignment: CDR1 SGHVS and CDR2 FQNEAQ. J lost 0 bases, V lost 5 bases, and 5 bases had no gene match. CDR3 amino acids: CASSRGRGSTDTQYF. CDR3 in DNA: TGTGCCAGCAGCCGAGGGCGGGGGAGCACAGATACGCAGTATTTT.

CDR3 nucleotides: TGTGCCAGCAGGCCGGGACAGGCCACCGGGGAGCTGTTTTTT. This codes for CASRPGQATGELFF. The chain joins TRBV27 to TRBJ2-2; 8 nucleotides align to TRBD1. V shed 6 bases and J 4 bases; nucleotides not matched to a gene: 4. Germline loops: CDR1 MNHEY, CDR2 SMNVEV (reference sequence). CDR3 length equals 14 residues.

The rearrangement uses TRBV2 and TRBJ2-1, with 7 nucleotides matching TRBD2. The junction had 5 bases not matched to a gene; V was cut back by 6 bases and J by 0 bases. There are 15 residues in the CDR3. Looked up from germline, CDR1 is SNHLY and CDR2 is FYNNEI. The CDR3 here is CASRREGSSYNEQFF. The CDR3 coding sequence is TGTGCCAGCAGGAGGGAGGGTAGCTCCTACAATGAGCAGTTCTTC. The full variable domain, completed using reference TRBV2 and TRBJ2-1, is EPEVTQTPSHQVTQMGQEVILRCVPISNHLYFYWYRQILGQKVEFLVSFYNNEISEKSEIFDDQFSVERPDGSNFTLKIRSTKLEDSAMYFCASRREGSSYNEQFFGPGTRLTVL.

This chain uses TRBV19 with TRBJ1-5; maybe TRBD1 (6 bases). The V gene lost 5 bases and the J gene lost 2 bases, with 10 bases spanning the gap. The V gene's germline CDR1 is LNHDA and CDR2 SQIVND (reference sequence). The CDR3 length is 14 residues. For the CDR3, the DNA is TGTGCCAGTAGTCGGAAGGGGGGCAATCAGCCCCAGCATTTT. It translates to CASSRKGGNQPQHF. Full variable domain (missing parts from reference TRBV19 and TRBJ1-5): DGGITQSPKYLFRKEGQNVTLSCEQNLNHDAMYWYRQDPGQGLRLIYYSQIVNDFQKGDIAEGYSVSREKKESFPLTVTSAQKNPTAFYLCASSRKGGNQPQHFGDGTRLSIL.

V gene TRBV13 combines with J gene TRBJ1-1, with no clear D. CDR3 length: 16 amino acids. Germline CDR1 PRHDT, CDR2 FYEKMQ (reference sequence). The V end was cut by 0 bases, the J end by 2 bases, with 13 bases between. The CDR3 sequence: CASSLGSRTVNTEAFF. The CDR3 nucleotides read TGTGCCAGCAGCTTAGGGAGCCGAACAGTTAACACTGAAGCTTTCTTT.

This clone was seen a handful of times. The chain recombines TRBV4-1 with TRBJ1-2; possible D gene TRBD1, 5 bases. CDR1 MGHRA and CDR2 YSYEKL come from the germline V gene. Trimming stripped 5 bases from V and 2 bases from J, with 12 bases between. The length of the CDR3 is 14 residues. The chain's CDR3 is CASSSGTRNYGYTF. In DNA, the CDR3 is TGCGCCAGCAGCTCCGGGACTAGGAACTATGGCTACACCTTC.

The CDR3 spells CASSLGVRTNTGELFF. CDR3 DNA: TGCGCCAGCAGCTTGGGTGTCAGAACGAACACCGGGGAGCTGTTTTTT. V and J are TRBV5-1 and TRBJ2-2; D remains unclear. V lost 0 bases and J 0 bases, leaving 9 bases between the germline ends. This CDR3 region has 16 residues. Looked up from germline, CDR1 is SGHRS and CDR2 is YFSETQ.